Below, one T cell receptor (beta chain) is given with its context. The target antigen is unknown. The sample belongs to a study of lymphopenia after photon versus proton radiotherapy. The CDR3 sequence is 15 residues long. Germline lookup yields CDR1 SNHLY and CDR2 FYNNEI. Deletions cut 6 bases from V and 4 bases from J, with 13 bases between. Study-wide findings and caveats: Better survival with proton therapy was suggested as possible, not demonstrated. After lymphocyte nadir, photon-treated repertoires showed oligoclonal expansion, especially CD8+ Temra. Post-nadir TCR diversity decline inversely tracked overall survival among those who died. Proton therapy kept repertoires fairly stable, unlike photons, which gained effector/memory cells.

The assay was immunoSEQ multiplex PCR, and TCRdb's table has in-frame clones only and misses some. The data hold tens of thousands of clones, with just over 90% observed a single time. The chain has TRBV2 and TRBJ2-6, with D perhaps matching TRBD1 (6 bases). This receptor was obtained from a woman in her 70s with pancreatic cancer. The sequences come from peripheral blood, collected from a patient treated with photon-based radiotherapy. CDR3 coding DNA: TGTGCCAGCAGCCCGGCAGGGGTCGGGGCCAACGTCCTGACTTTC. It yields the protein CASSPAGVGANVLTF.